Here is one T cell receptor beta chain with its context. Its antigen target is currently unknown. No base quality values were provided; no much bigger clone lies one nucleotide off. These data are taken from a study of graft-versus-host responses after intestinal transplantation listed by TCRdb under 2021. As for the study more broadly: The transplants that recipients received were multivisceral, liver-intestinal, or isolated intestinal. Every recipient was given anti-thymocyte globulin induction, then maintenance tacrolimus and steroids for around three years. Graft-versus-host and host-versus-graft alloreactive T cell clones were tracked in the graft, circulation and bone marrow after intestinal transplantation using bulk TCR-beta CDR3 sequencing. Alloreactive clones were identified by sequencing pre-transplant mixed lymphocyte reaction products and comparing these products with unstimulated pre-transplant donor and recipient T cells. The cohort enrolled some 24 intestinal transplant recipients, one of whom was a retransplant, and a few patients without pretransplant specimens were excluded. Donor T cell macrochimerism was defined as a peak of at least 4% donor T cells among recipient peripheral blood mononuclear cells. Rather than being sequenced by the commercial service, samples from a few later patients were sequenced in-house on an Illumina MiSeq and processed with MiXCR.

Blood samples were collected up to 4 times in the first month after transplant and then at least monthly when available. From a lookup of the germline V gene, CDR1 and CDR2 are MGHDK and SYGVNS. Cut back by 4 bases and 5 bases, the V and J ends lie 5 bases apart. Inclusive of the bounding cysteine and phenylalanine, the CDR3 is 11 residues long. Only the CDR3 region is kept as DNA, spanning 33 bases read in frame from base 1. Libraries came from the immunoSEQ multiplex PCR assay. High-throughput TCR-beta CDR3 sequencing of genomic DNA from most patients was performed by Adaptive Biotechnologies. The authors' analysis ran thus. Adaptive's ImmunoSEQ software was the source of the TCR sequencing data for 15 to 20 patients, while a few other patients were processed with MiXCR and VDJtools. CDR3 nucleotide sequences shared by donor and recipient were removed because the origin of these sequences could not be assigned. To be classed as alloreactive, a clone needed at least 2-fold expansion over unstimulated cells and a minimum CFSE-low frequency of 0.002% (template counts) or 0.001% (read counts). Clones detected in sequenced pre-transplant spleen, lymph node, or MLR CFSE-low populations of the donor or recipient were defined as mappable. The cumulative frequency of alloreactive clones was calculated as a percentage of all sequences, weighted by copy number. What TCRdb holds here is the immuneACCESS table cut down to in-frame rearrangements. Part of the clones is not present; checked against another copy, under half of the missing clones reflect an unresolved V gene, and the others are unexplained. V and J calls and clone size are as listed in that table; D and trimming were resolved from the DNA. For this sample the table gives 20,000 to 30,000 clones, of which approximately 83% were detected only once. The ten biggest clones cover over 0.85% of the sample.

Study-level results and caveats: GvH clones were detected in recipient bone marrow, and some of these GvH clones were observed earlier in ileal mucosa or blood, consistent with an intestinal mucosal origin. Peak levels of circulating GvH clones were associated with declines in HvG clones early after transplant. In the allografts of patients with donor T cell macrochimerism, GvH to HvG T cell clonal ratios were high. Conclusions were limited by the relatively low number and heterogeneity of intestinal transplant patients.

This sequence originates from a human patient who received an intestinal transplant, so some T cells may come from the graft donor. The sample consisted of PBMCs, taken 450 to 480 days after intestinal transplant. The chain is encoded by TRBV25-1 joined to TRBJ2-5; the D gene cannot be resolved reliably. The DNA sequence is as follows: TGTGCCAGCAGTGTGGGTGAGACCCAGTACTTC. This is translated as CASSVGETQYF.